The 29 T cell receptor beta chains in this list originate from one sample, sequenced in a study of T cell responses to AZD1222 COVID-19 vaccine. Method: immunoSEQ multiplex PCR; TCRdb's copy keeps in-frame clones and lacks some. The repertoire holds approximately 100,000 clones, with more than 70% as singletons. Material: peripheral blood, obtained on day 0 of AZD1222 vaccination. The receptor set was obtained from an adult in good health.

V and J are TRBV12-5 and TRBJ2-3, with D perhaps matching TRBD1 (6 bases). V shed 6 bases and J shed 6 bases, with 10 bases lying between them. The CDR3 sequence is 12 residues long. The germline gives CDR1 LGHNT, CDR2 FRNRAP. CDR3 DNA: TGTGCTAGTGGCGCCGACAGGGATACGCAGTATTTT. Translation gives CASGADRDTQYF.

The sample holds a few counts of this clone. V and J are TRBV27 and TRBJ1-5, with D perhaps matching TRBD1 (5 bases). V lost 5 bases and J lost 5, with 7 bases in between. CDR1 is MNHEY, CDR2 SMNVEV, per germline (reference sequence). The CDR3 covers 12 residues. DNA for the CDR3: TGTGCCAGCAGTACCAGGGATCAGCCCCAGCATTTT. Translated: CASSTRDQPQHF.

The rearrangement uses TRBV29-1 and TRBJ2-7; the match to TRBD2 covers 12 bases. Germline CDR1 and CDR2: SQVTM and ANQGSEA. Trimming cost V 7 bases and J 5 bases; bases outside gene matches: 3. CDR3 length: 12 amino acids. Written as DNA, the CDR3 is TGCAGCGCCTGGACTAGCGGGAACGAGCAGTACTTC. It codes for CSAWTSGNEQYF.

This clone was observed once. This chain links TRBV27 with TRBJ1-6; no clear D gene. The CDR3 has 12 residues. V shed 10 bases and J shed 11 bases, with 15 bases lying between them. From germline, CDR1 is MNHEY and CDR2 SMNVEV (reference sequence). The CDR3 sequence is CATRGISPPLHF. CDR3 DNA sequence: TGTGCCACCCGTGGGATTAGTCCACCCCTCCACTTT.

V usage is TRBV6-5 and J usage is TRBJ2-7; tentatively, D is TRBD1 (5 bases). This CDR3 has 14 amino acids. The V end lost 2 bases, the J end lost 3 bases, and 11 bases lay between the germline ends. Germline V gives CDR1 MNHEY, CDR2 SVGAGI. The CDR3 DNA reads as TGTGCCAGCAGTTACCGCGACAGACACTACGAGCAGTACTTC. Its protein product is CASSYRDRHYEQYF.

The J gene is TRBJ1-2, the V gene TRBV18; the D gene is possibly TRBD1 (5 bases). The germline V and J ends were trimmed by 2 bases and 8 bases, with 15 bases remaining between them. The CDR3 runs 14 residues. Germline loops: CDR1 KGHSH, CDR2 LQKENI. The CDR3, as DNA: TGTGCCAGCTCACCAGAGGCGGGGGTTGGAGGCTACACCTTC. Residues: CASSPEAGVGGYTF.

The chain combines TRBV28 with TRBJ2-3, with a tentative D call TRBD1 (6 bases). This CDR3 is built from 15 residues. Germline CDR1 MDHEN, CDR2 SYDVKM. V was cut by 7 bases and J by 2 bases, with 16 bases left in between. CDR3 residues: CASTFGDTYTDTQYF. The CDR3 coding sequence is TGTGCCAGCACCTTCGGGGACACGTACACAGATACGCAGTATTTT.

This chain joins TRBV7-2 and TRBJ1-2; D is perhaps TRBD1 (5 bases). The CDR3 extends over 13 amino acids. Trimming removed 1 base from V and 8 bases from J, with 11 bases in between. Germline CDR1 is SGHTA and CDR2 is FQGNSA. This CDR3 reads CASSLEWGGGYTF. For the CDR3, the DNA is TGTGCCAGCAGCTTAGAGTGGGGGGGAGGCTACACCTTC.

In its sample, this clone was seen once. The chain recombines TRBV2 with TRBJ1-4, with D perhaps matching TRBD1 (6 bases). The CDR3 contains 15 residues. CDR1 is SNHLY and CDR2 is FYNNEI in the germline V gene. The V gene lost 8 bases and the J gene lost 3 bases, with 16 bases spanning the gap. CDR3 sequence: CASAWGQGPNEKLFF. CDR3 DNA: TGTGCCAGCGCCTGGGGGCAGGGCCCTAATGAAAAACTGTTTTTT.

This clone came up once. This rearrangement joins TRBV5-5 to TRBJ2-1, with D tentatively TRBD2 (6 bases). The germline gives CDR1 SGHKS, CDR2 YYEKEE (reference sequence). V was cut by 4 bases and J by 6 bases, with 20 bases left in between. The CDR3 spans 16 residues. The CDR3 is CASSVSSGEIINEQFF. In DNA form, the CDR3 reads TGTGCCAGCAGCGTTAGTTCGGGGGAGATTATCAATGAGCAGTTCTTC.

This sequence joins TRBV5-1 and TRBJ1-1, with 9 nucleotides matching TRBD1. CDR1 and CDR2 from the germline V gene are SGHRS and YFSETQ. V shed 4 bases and J 4 bases; nucleotides not matched to a gene: 11. The CDR3 consists of 16 residues. CDR3 protein: CASSLGQGWSGTEAFF. CDR3 in DNA: TGCGCCAGCAGCCTCGGACAGGGGTGGTCGGGCACTGAAGCTTTCTTT.

The chain joins TRBV29-1 to TRBJ2-7, with D perhaps matching TRBD2 (6 bases). Germline loops: CDR1 SQVTM, CDR2 ANQGSEA. V gave up 1 base and J gave up 0 bases, with 10 bases separating them. The CDR3 contains 14 residues. DNA of the CDR3: TGCAGCGTTGAAGTGGCTAGCGCCTCCTACGAGCAGTACTTC. Protein sequence: CSVEVASASYEQYF.

The chain has TRBV11-2 and TRBJ1-1; D is unresolved. CDR3 length: 14 amino acids. Trimming shortened V by 4 bases and J by 4 bases, and 13 bases separated the two germline ends. In germline, CDR1 is SGHAT, CDR2 FQNNGV. The CDR3 sequence is CASSSNLGGTEAFF. In DNA form, the CDR3 reads TGTGCCAGCAGCTCGAATCTTGGAGGCACTGAAGCTTTCTTT. Complete variable domain (other parts from reference TRBV11-2 and TRBJ1-1): EAGVAQSPRYKIIEKRQSVAFWCNPISGHATLYWYQQILGQGPKLLIQFQNNGVVDDSQLPKDRFSAERLKGVDSTLKIQPAKLEDSAVYLCASSSNLGGTEAFFGQGTRLTVV.

The gene calls are TRBV24-1 and TRBJ2-2; TRBD2 matches 8 bases. V was clipped by 5 bases and J by 2 bases; unmatched bases: 6. The germline V gene encodes CDR1 KGHDR and CDR2 SFDVKD. CDR3 length equals 16 residues. The CDR3 DNA is TGTGCCACCAGTGCCCCACTAGCGGCCAACACCGGGGAGCTGTTTTTT. Translating it yields CATSAPLAANTGELFF.

The V gene is TRBV11-2, the J gene TRBJ2-3; tentatively, D is TRBD2 (5 bases). CDR3 length: 14 residues. V lost 4 bases and J 5 bases, leaving 13 bases between the germline ends. Germline V lookup: CDR1 SGHAT, CDR2 FQNNGV. CDR3 sequence reads: CASSSTGSGDTQYF. DNA of the CDR3: TGTGCCAGCAGCTCTACTGGGAGCGGAGATACGCAGTATTTT.

The chain links TRBV30 to TRBJ1-2; D is undetermined. CDR3 size: 11 residues. Trimming took 4 bases from V and 3 from J, leaving 6 bases between them. Germline V gives CDR1 GTSNPN, CDR2 SVGIG (reference sequence). The CDR3 loop reads CAWNRDYGYTF. The CDR3 DNA is TGTGCCTGGAACCGGGACTATGGCTACACCTTC.

The chain links TRBV30 to TRBJ1-1, with D possibly being TRBD1 (5 bases). The CDR3 has 14 residues. The V end lost 0 bases, the J end lost 5 bases, and 13 bases lay between the germline ends. Germline V gene sequence: CDR1 GTSNPN, CDR2 SVGIG (reference sequence). The CDR3 loop is CAWSVGGEATEAFF. The CDR3 bases are TGTGCCTGGAGTGTGGGGGGAGAGGCAACTGAAGCTTTCTTT.

This chain links TRBV12-3 or TRBV12-4 with TRBJ2-5, with 7 bases fitting TRBD2. The CDR3 loop spans 13 amino acids. The junction had 8 bases not matched to a gene; V was cut back by 6 bases and J by 7 bases. CDR3 sequence: CASRFVGEGTQYF. CDR3 sequence (DNA): TGTGCCAGCAGATTTGTTGGGGAGGGGACCCAGTACTTC.

This clone was recorded once. The chain is built from TRBV6-5 and TRBJ2-2; possibly TRBD1 for D (5 bases). Trimming pared 0 bases from V and 7 bases from J, leaving 12 bases between. The V gene's germline CDR1 is MNHEY and CDR2 SVGAGI. This CDR3 comprises 15 residues. The CDR3 sequence: CASSYSVRVIGELFF. CDR3 in DNA: TGTGCCAGCAGTTACTCGGTCAGGGTTATCGGGGAGCTGTTTTTT.

The gene calls are TRBV6-5 and TRBJ1-6; the D gene is possibly TRBD1 (6 bases). The CDR3 has 14 residues. Trimming removed 4 bases from V and 8 bases from J, with 12 bases in between. Germline CDR1 is MNHEY and CDR2 is SVGAGI. The CDR3 here is CASSLQGLDSPLHF. Here the CDR3 DNA reads TGTGCCAGCAGTTTACAGGGTTTAGATTCACCCCTCCACTTT.

The CDR3 is CASSQDGGVREQYF. The CDR3 nucleotides are TGTGCCAGCAGCCAAGATGGGGGGGTTCGCGAGCAGTACTTC. V gene TRBV3-1 (or the pseudogene TRBV3-2) combines with J gene TRBJ2-7; TRBD2 matches 7 bases. V shed 0 bases and J 6 bases; nucleotides not matched to a gene: 5. Germline values: CDR1 LGHDT, CDR2 YNNKEL (reference sequence). The CDR3 consists of 14 residues.

The rearrangement uses TRBV28 and TRBJ2-3; possibly TRBD1 for D (6 bases). V was trimmed by 3 bases and J by 4 bases, leaving 14 bases between them. The CDR3 runs 15 residues. In germline, CDR1 is MDHEN, CDR2 SYDVKM. The CDR3 nucleotides read TGTGCCAGCAGTTTGCTCAGGGGTGGCCCAGATACGCAGTATTTT. Its protein product is CASSLLRGGPDTQYF.

This clone is categorized as medium-sized. The V gene is TRBV9, the J gene TRBJ1-6, with a possible D match to TRBD1 (6 bases). The CDR3 length is 15 residues. Trimming stripped 0 bases from V and 8 bases from J, with 12 bases between. The germline V gene has CDR1 SGDLS and CDR2 YYNGEE. This chain's CDR3 is CASSVGQVSDSPLHF. The CDR3, as DNA: TGTGCCAGCAGCGTAGGACAGGTTTCAGATTCACCCCTCCACTTT.

The chain employs TRBV3-1 (or the pseudogene TRBV3-2) and TRBJ2-7; D is unresolved. Deletions cut 6 bases from V and 2 bases from J, with 8 bases between. The CDR3 runs to 12 residues. The germline gives CDR1 LGHDT, CDR2 YNNKEL (reference sequence). DNA for the CDR3: TGTGCCAGCAGTCAGACACCCTACGAGCAGTACTTC. Translation: CASSQTPYEQYF.

The J gene is TRBJ1-2, the V gene TRBV10-2, with 10 bases fitting TRBD1. CDR1 WSHSY and CDR2 SAAADI come from the germline V gene. This CDR3 region has 13 residues. J gave up 4 bases and V 5 bases, and 1 base lay outside the gene matches. CDR3 nucleotide sequence: TGCGCCAGCAGTCGGACAGGGGGCTATGGCTACACCTTC. The encoded protein is CASSRTGGYGYTF.

The chain recombines TRBV5-1 with TRBJ2-3; weak D call: TRBD2 (5 bases). The germline gives CDR1 SGHRS, CDR2 YFSETQ. Trimming left V 4 bases short and J 3 bases short, with 15 bases between. The CDR3 is 15 amino acids. CDR3 amino acids: CASSPGKGMTDTQYF. The CDR3 DNA reads as TGCGCCAGCAGCCCGGGGAAGGGAATGACAGATACGCAGTATTTT.

The V gene is TRBV28, the J gene TRBJ1-5; D is undetermined. The V gene's germline CDR1 is MDHEN and CDR2 SYDVKM. The CDR3 has 16 amino acids. Trimming took 6 bases from V and 1 from J, leaving 16 bases between them. CDR3 bases: TGTGCCAGCAGCACCGATTGGGCGGTAAGCAATCAGCCCCAGCATTTT. It translates to CASSTDWAVSNQPQHF.

This clone was picked up one time. The gene calls are TRBV15 and TRBJ2-3; 8 bases are shared with TRBD2. The CDR3 consists of 16 residues. After removal of 1 base from V and 1 base from J, the junction contained 4 bases not matched to a gene. CDR1 and CDR2 from the germline V gene are LNHNV and YYDKDF (reference sequence). In nucleotides, the CDR3 is TGTGCCACCAGCAGAGGAAGCGGGAGAGGCACAGATACGCAGTATTTT. Amino acids: CATSRGSGRGTDTQYF. The whole variable domain, remainder taken from reference TRBV15 and TRBJ2-3, is DAMVIQNPRYQVTQFGKPVTLSCSQTLNHNVMYWYQQKSSQAPKLLFHYYDKDFNNEADTPDNFQSRRPNTSFCFLDIRSPGLGDTAMYLCATSRGSGRGTDTQYFGPGTRLTVL.

This clone has just one count. This rearrangement joins TRBV7-8 to TRBJ2-1; D unclear. This CDR3 comprises 14 residues. Germline CDR1 reads SGHVS; CDR2 reads FQNEAQ. Trimming shortened V by 8 bases and J by 0 bases, and 11 bases separated the two germline ends. The CDR3 spells CASGIESSYNEQFF. The CDR3, as DNA: TGTGCCAGCGGAATCGAGAGCTCCTACAATGAGCAGTTCTTC. Together with reference TRBV7-8 and TRBJ2-1, the CDR3 gives the full variable domain: GAGVSQSPRYKVAKRGQDVALRCDPISGHVSLFWYQQALGQGPEFLTYFQNEAQLDKSGLPSDRFFAERPEGSVSTLKIQRTQQEDSAVYLCASGIESSYNEQFFGPGTRLTVL.